The subject of this entry is one T cell receptor (beta chain). This sample stems from a study of radiation and T cells in renal cell carcinoma. Sample time point: baseline pretreatment blood. Treatment defined: 15 Gy SBRT to primary tumor, nephrectomy 4 weeks later. The method was immunoSEQ multiplex PCR; TCRdb's version includes in-frame clones alone and lacks a portion of them. The repertoire includes 130,000 or so clones, approximately 87% of them detected once, and around a quarter sits in the top ten. The CDR3 runs to 11 residues. Trimming pared 7 bases from V and 16 bases from J, leaving 17 bases between. Germline-derived CDR1 and CDR2 are SNHLY and FYNNEI.

The sample consisted of blood, taken from a patient whose treatment included radiotherapy and nephrectomy. The J gene is TRBJ2-1, the V gene TRBV2; possibly TRBD1 or TRBD2 for D (6 bases each). This receptor was identified in a woman between 45 and 60 years old with renal cell carcinoma. CDR3 region: CASTDEGGRFF. Here the CDR3 DNA reads TGTGCCAGCACGGATGAGGGGGGACGTTTCTTC.